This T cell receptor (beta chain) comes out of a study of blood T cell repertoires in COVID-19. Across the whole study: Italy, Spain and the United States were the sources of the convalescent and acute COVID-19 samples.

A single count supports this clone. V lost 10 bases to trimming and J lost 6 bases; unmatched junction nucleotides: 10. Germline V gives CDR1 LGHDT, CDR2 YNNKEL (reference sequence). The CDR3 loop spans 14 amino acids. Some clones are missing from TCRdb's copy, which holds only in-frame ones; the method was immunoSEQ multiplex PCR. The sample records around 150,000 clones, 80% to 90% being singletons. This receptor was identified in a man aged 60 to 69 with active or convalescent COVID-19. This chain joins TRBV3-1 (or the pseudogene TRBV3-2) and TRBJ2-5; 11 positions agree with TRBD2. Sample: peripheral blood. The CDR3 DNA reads TGTGCCACCGAGCTAGCGGGAGGTGGTAAGACCCAGTACTTC. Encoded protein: CATELAGGGKTQYF.